What follows is one TCR beta chain and its context. At one of its ends the junction is not consistent with the germline gene, which may arise from a read error. Methods used by the authors: Estimated nucleated cell counts came from reference gene primer amplification. Sequencing was performed with immunoSEQ multiplex PCR; in TCRdb, only in-frame clones are kept and a portion is missing. V, J and clone size reflect that table, while D and trimming were determined from the DNA. The sample records over 45,000 clones, 70% to 90% being singletons. This entry belongs to a study of blood T cell repertoires in COVID-19. Study details: Sample material is recorded as cDNA or gDNA derived from T cells, B-cell-depleted T cells, or PBMCs.

This receptor was taken from an older woman with active COVID-19. Specimen: peripheral blood.

The CDR3 DNA follows: TGCGCCAGCAGTGAGTCGGGGACAGGGGGCCAGAGGGCGTTT. Translated, it gives CASSESGTGGQRAF. The chain is built from TRBV10-1 and TRBJ2-3; 12 bases line up with TRBD1. Germline V gene sequence: CDR1 WNHNN, CDR2 SYGVQD (reference sequence). The CDR3 totals 14 residues.